These 17 T cell receptor beta chains were sequenced from one sample in a study of early T cells in non-severe SARS-CoV-2 infection. Each CDR3 protein is one row after TCRdb ran MiXCR on the 5' RACE reads. The sample contains 100,000 to 150,000 distinct CDR3 sequences, around 14% of which appear only once. The source material was whole blood. These receptor sequences come from an adult who was a healthcare worker with PCR-confirmed SARS-CoV-2 infection or an uninfected control (not recorded which).

There are many counts of this clonotype. This chain joins TRBV20-1 and TRBJ2-3; 10 nucleotides line up with TRBD1. CDR1 and CDR2 from the germline V gene are DFQATT and SNEGSKA (reference sequence). V shed 3 bases, J shed 2 bases, and the junction held 8 bases outside the gene matches. The CDR3 contains 16 residues. The CDR3, as DNA: TGCAGTGCTAGTGCCGGGGACAGGGGAGCCACAGATACGCAGTATTTT. Amino acid sequence: CSASAGDRGATDTQYF.

There are a few counts of this clonotype. The J gene is TRBJ2-7, the V gene TRBV4-1, with D hard to call. Germline V CDR1 and CDR2: MGHRA, YSYEKL. V shed 6 bases and J shed 7 bases, with 10 bases lying between them. The CDR3 covers 11 residues. Written as DNA, the CDR3 is TGCGCCAGCAGGGAAAGTGAGGAGCAGTACTTC. Encoded protein: CASRESEEQYF.

This clonotype was counted a few times. The V and J genes are TRBV20-1 and TRBJ1-6; 7 positions agree with TRBD1. Germline trimming cut 4 bases from V and 4 bases from J; bases unmatched to any gene: 4. CDR1 and CDR2 from the germline V gene are DFQATT and SNEGSKA (reference sequence). The CDR3 is made up of 14 amino acids. CDR3 nucleotide sequence: TGCAGTGCTAAGGGGACAGAGTATAATTCACCCCTCCACTTT. Encoded protein: CSAKGTEYNSPLHF.

This chain links TRBV12-3 or TRBV12-4 with TRBJ1-5, with TRBD1 as a possible D gene (6 bases). This CDR3 has 13 amino acids. V lost 5 bases, J lost 5 bases, and 10 bases lay in between. CDR3 amino acids: CASSPGTHQPQHF. In nucleotides, the CDR3 is TGTGCCAGCAGTCCCGGGACACATCAGCCCCAGCATTTT.

The table lists this clonotype with a few counts. The chain carries TRBV7-2 and TRBJ2-3, with D perhaps TRBD2 (6 bases). The germline V gene has CDR1 SGHTA and CDR2 FQGNSA. V gave up 6 bases and J gave up 5 bases, with 27 bases separating them. The CDR3 runs 18 residues. The CDR3 region is CASSGGSGGVVLGDTQYF. CDR3 sequence (DNA): TGTGCCAGCAGTGGGGGAAGTGGCGGGGTTGTTCTGGGAGATACGCAGTATTTT. Based on the CDR3 plus reference TRBV7-2 and TRBJ2-3, the full variable domain is GAGVSQSPSNKVTEKGKDVELRCDPISGHTALYWYRQSLGQGLEFLIYFQGNSAPDKSGLPSDRFSAERTGGSVSTLTIQRTQQEDSAVYLCASSGGSGGVVLGDTQYFGPGTRLTVL.

This rearrangement joins TRBV7-2 to TRBJ2-1; 8 nucleotides agree with TRBD2. The trim removed 3 bases at V and 9 bases at J, leaving 7 bases unmatched. CDR1 and CDR2 (germline): SGHTA, FQGNSA. The CDR3 runs to 14 residues. DNA for the CDR3: TGTGCCAGCAGCTTTAGGACTAGCCGCGGTGAGCAGTTCTTC. Amino acid sequence: CASSFRTSRGEQFF. Full variable domain (rest looked up from reference TRBV7-2 and TRBJ2-1): GAGVSQSPSNKVTEKGKDVELRCDPISGHTALYWYRQSLGQGLEFLIYFQGNSAPDKSGLPSDRFSAERTGGSVSTLTIQRTQQEDSAVYLCASSFRTSRGEQFFGPGTRLTVL.

This sequence joins TRBV10-3 and TRBJ2-3, with 9 bases matching TRBD2. Germline V gives CDR1 ENHRY, CDR2 SYGVKD. This CDR3 spans 14 amino acids. Trimming at V came to 7 bases and at J to 2 bases, leaving 4 bases not matched to a gene. The CDR3 DNA reads TGTGCCATCACTCCTAGCGGGACCACAGATACGCAGTATTTT. It encodes CAITPSGTTDTQYF.

This clonotype was found a few times. The V and J genes are TRBV10-2 and TRBJ2-7; 10 nucleotides agree with TRBD2. The trim removed 3 bases at V and 4 bases at J, leaving 6 bases unmatched. The CDR3 sequence is 15 residues long. Looked up from germline, CDR1 is WSHSY and CDR2 is SAAADI. CDR3 protein: CASSEIPTSGYEQYF. DNA for the CDR3: TGCGCCAGCAGTGAAATCCCGACTAGCGGGTACGAGCAGTACTTC.

The chain carries TRBV7-6 and TRBJ2-5; D is perhaps TRBD1 or TRBD2 (5 bases each). Per germline, CDR1 SGHVS and CDR2 FNYEAQ. V lost 1 base to trimming and J lost 5 bases, with 20 bases between them. CDR3 size: 17 residues. In DNA, the CDR3 is TGTGCCAGCAGCTTAGGTTTGGGACGGAAGCTCGCGGAGACCCAGTACTTC. Translation: CASSLGLGRKLAETQYF.

This chain links TRBV4-2 with TRBJ2-1; 9 bases are shared with TRBD1. This CDR3 spans 17 amino acids. Germline CDR1 is LGHNA and CDR2 is YNFKEQ. V shed 1 base and J 3 bases; nucleotides not matched to a gene: 7. The CDR3 reads CASSQGTGTGSYNEQFF. In DNA, the CDR3 is TGTGCCAGCAGCCAAGGTACCGGGACAGGGAGCTACAATGAGCAGTTCTTC.

This clonotype was counted a few times. This chain links TRBV12-3 or TRBV12-4 with TRBJ2-2; D gene uncertain. This CDR3 has 13 residues. V was pared by 4 bases and J by 7 bases, with 10 bases between. CDR3 nucleotides: TGTGCCAGCAGTTCTGGGTATGGCGGGGAGCTGTTTTTT. Protein: CASSSGYGGELFF.

The V and J genes are TRBV6-5 and TRBJ2-7; D possibly corresponds to TRBD1 (5 bases). Trimming took 6 bases from V and 5 from J, leaving 11 bases between them. CDR1 is MNHEY and CDR2 is SVGAGI in the germline V gene. The CDR3 runs 12 residues. CDR3 bases: TGTGCCAGCAGGACCAGGGTCGACGAGCAGTACTTC. Protein: CASRTRVDEQYF.

The chain has TRBV29-1 and TRBJ1-5; D is possibly TRBD1 (5 bases). V lost 4 bases and J 6 bases, leaving 13 bases between the germline ends. The germline CDR1 and CDR2 sequences are SQVTM and ANQGSEA. The CDR3 runs 13 residues. In nucleotides, the CDR3 is TGCAGCGTTGGGGCAGGGAATAGTCAGCCCCAGCATTTT. Encoded protein: CSVGAGNSQPQHF.

The chain links TRBV11-3 to TRBJ2-1, with D hard to call. V was cut by 5 bases and J by 3 bases, with 8 bases left in between. Germline CDR1 and CDR2: SGHNT and YENEEA. The CDR3 spans 13 residues. CDR3 nucleotides: TGTGCCAGCAGCCATAGACTCTACAATGAGCAGTTCTTC. It encodes CASSHRLYNEQFF. The full variable domain, with the rest looked up from reference TRBV11-3 and TRBJ2-1, is EAGVVQSPRYKIIEKKQPVAFWCNPISGHNTLYWYLQNLGQGPELLIRYENEEAVDDSQLPKDRFSAERLKGVDSTLKIQPAELGDSAVYLCASSHRLYNEQFFGPGTRLTVL.

This clonotype has only a few counts. V usage is TRBV19 and J usage is TRBJ2-7; weak D call: TRBD2 (7 bases). V was trimmed by 6 bases and J by 8 bases, leaving 11 bases between them. The V gene's germline CDR1 is LNHDA and CDR2 SQIVND (reference sequence). CDR3 length: 11 residues. The CDR3 nucleotides read TGTGCCAGTAGAGGCGGGGGCAAGCAGTACTTC. It encodes CASRGGGKQYF.

This clonotype was observed a few times. The V and J genes are TRBV6-2 or TRBV6-3 and TRBJ1-5, with D possibly TRBD1 on 6 matching bases. Trimming removed 10 bases from V and 1 base from J, with 17 bases in between. CDR3 length equals 15 residues. Germline V lookup: CDR1 MNHEY, CDR2 SVGEGT. CDR3 region: CATRGGLSSNQPQHF. CDR3 bases: TGTGCCACCCGGGGGGGCCTCTCGAGCAATCAGCCCCAGCATTTT.

The CDR3 here is CSVGTERNSPLHF. Here the CDR3 DNA reads TGCAGCGTGGGGACAGAAAGAAATTCACCCCTCCACTTT. The genes are TRBV29-1 and TRBJ1-6; 7 nucleotides align to TRBD1. J lost 7 bases, V lost 6 bases, and 6 bases had no gene match. CDR3 length: 13 amino acids. Germline CDR1 is SQVTM and CDR2 is ANQGSEA.